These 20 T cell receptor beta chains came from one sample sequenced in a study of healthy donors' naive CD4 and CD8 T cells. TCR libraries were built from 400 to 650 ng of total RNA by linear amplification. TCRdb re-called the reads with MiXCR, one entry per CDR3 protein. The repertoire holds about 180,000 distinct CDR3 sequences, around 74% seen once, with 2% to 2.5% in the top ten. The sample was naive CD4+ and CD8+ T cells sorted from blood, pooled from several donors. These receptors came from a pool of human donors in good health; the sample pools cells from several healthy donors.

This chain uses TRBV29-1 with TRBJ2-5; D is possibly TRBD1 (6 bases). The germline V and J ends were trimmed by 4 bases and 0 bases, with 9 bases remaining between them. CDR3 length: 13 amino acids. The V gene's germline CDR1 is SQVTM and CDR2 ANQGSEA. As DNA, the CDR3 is TGCAGCGTTGGGGGGCGGAACCAAGAGACCCAGTACTTC. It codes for CSVGGRNQETQYF.

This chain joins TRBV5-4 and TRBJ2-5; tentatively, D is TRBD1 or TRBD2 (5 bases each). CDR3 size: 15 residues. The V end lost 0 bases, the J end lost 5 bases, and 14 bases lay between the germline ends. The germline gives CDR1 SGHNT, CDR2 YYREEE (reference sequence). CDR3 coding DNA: TGTGCCAGCAGCTTGGCCGGGGCTGGTCGGGAGACCCAGTACTTC. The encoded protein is CASSLAGAGRETQYF.

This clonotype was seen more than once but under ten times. CDR3 in DNA: TGTGCCACCAGCCGCCGAGTGCGGGGTCACACTGAAGCTTTCTTT. Amino acid sequence: CATSRRVRGHTEAFF. The rearrangement uses TRBV15 and TRBJ1-1; D is uncertain. Trimming cost V 5 bases and J 3 bases, with 16 bases left between them. Germline V CDR1 and CDR2: LNHNV, YYDKDF (reference sequence). The CDR3 sequence is 15 residues long.

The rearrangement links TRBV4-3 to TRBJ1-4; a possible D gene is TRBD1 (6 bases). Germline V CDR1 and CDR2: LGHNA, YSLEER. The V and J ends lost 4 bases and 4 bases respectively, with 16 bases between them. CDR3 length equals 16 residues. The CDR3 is CASSLNPTGVNEKLFF. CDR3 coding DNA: TGCGCCAGCAGCCTAAACCCGACAGGAGTTAATGAAAAACTGTTTTTT.

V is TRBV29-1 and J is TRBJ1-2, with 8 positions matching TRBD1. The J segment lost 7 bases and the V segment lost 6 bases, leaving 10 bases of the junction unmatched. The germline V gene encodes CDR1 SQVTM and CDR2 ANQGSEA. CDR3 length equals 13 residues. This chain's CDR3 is CSVEGETGVGYTF. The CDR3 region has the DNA TGCAGCGTCGAGGGCGAGACAGGGGTTGGCTACACCTTC.

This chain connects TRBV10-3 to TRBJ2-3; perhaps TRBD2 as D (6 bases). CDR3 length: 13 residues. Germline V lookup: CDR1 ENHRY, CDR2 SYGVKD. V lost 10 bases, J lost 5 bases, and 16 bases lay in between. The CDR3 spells CASNYAGRDTQYF. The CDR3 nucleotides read TGTGCCAGTAACTACGCCGGGAGAGATACGCAGTATTTT.

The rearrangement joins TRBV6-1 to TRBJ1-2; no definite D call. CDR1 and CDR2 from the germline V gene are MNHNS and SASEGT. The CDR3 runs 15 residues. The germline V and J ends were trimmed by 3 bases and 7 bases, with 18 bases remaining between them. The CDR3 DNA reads TGTGCCAGCAGTGACGTCTTTGGACTAACGACTGGCTACACCTTC. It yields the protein CASSDVFGLTTGYTF.

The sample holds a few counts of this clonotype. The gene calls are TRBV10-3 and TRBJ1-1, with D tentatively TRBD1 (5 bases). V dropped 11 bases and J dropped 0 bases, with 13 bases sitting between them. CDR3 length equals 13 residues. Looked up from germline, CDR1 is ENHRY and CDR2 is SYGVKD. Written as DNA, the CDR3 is TGTGCCTGCTGCAGGGAAATGAACACTGAAGCTTTCTTT. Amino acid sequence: CACCREMNTEAFF.

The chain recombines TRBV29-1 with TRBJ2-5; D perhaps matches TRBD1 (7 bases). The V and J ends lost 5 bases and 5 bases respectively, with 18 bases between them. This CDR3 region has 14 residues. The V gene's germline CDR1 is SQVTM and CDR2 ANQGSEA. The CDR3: CSVQEGAGRETQYF. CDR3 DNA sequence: TGCAGCGTTCAGGAGGGGGCGGGTCGGGAGACCCAGTACTTC.

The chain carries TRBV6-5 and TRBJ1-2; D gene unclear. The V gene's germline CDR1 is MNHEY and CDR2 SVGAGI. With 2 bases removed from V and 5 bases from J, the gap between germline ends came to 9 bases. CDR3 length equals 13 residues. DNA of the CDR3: TGTGCCAGCAGTTACCCTGGAAGTTATGGCTACACCTTC. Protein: CASSYPGSYGYTF.

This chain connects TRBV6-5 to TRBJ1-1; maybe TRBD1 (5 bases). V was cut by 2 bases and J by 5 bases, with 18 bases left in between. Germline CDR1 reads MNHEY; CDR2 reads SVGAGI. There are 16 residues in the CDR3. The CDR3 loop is CASSYGSGQRGTEAFF. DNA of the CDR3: TGTGCCAGCAGTTACGGTTCAGGCCAGCGGGGGACTGAAGCTTTCTTT.

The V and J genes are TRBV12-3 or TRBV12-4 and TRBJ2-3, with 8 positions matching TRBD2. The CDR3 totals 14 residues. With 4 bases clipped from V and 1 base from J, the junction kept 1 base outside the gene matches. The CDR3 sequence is CASSWTSRTDTQYF. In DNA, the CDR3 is TGTGCCAGCAGTTGGACTAGCCGCACAGATACGCAGTATTTT.

CDR3 coding DNA: TGTGCCAGCAGCTTGATTGGCGGGCATGATGAGCAGTTCTTC. Protein product: CASSLIGGHDEQFF. This chain links TRBV5-5 with TRBJ2-1; D possibly corresponds to TRBD2 (5 bases). V lost 1 base and J 8 bases, leaving 13 bases between the germline ends. Germline CDR1 is SGHKS and CDR2 is YYEKEE (reference sequence). The CDR3 has 14 amino acids.

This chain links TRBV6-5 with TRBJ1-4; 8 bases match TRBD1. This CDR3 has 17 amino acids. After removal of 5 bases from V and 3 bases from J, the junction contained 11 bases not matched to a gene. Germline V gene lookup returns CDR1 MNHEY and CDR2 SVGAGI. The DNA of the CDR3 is TGTGCCAGCAGTCATGGACAGGGCGTAAGGGCTAATGAAAAACTGTTTTTT. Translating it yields CASSHGQGVRANEKLFF.

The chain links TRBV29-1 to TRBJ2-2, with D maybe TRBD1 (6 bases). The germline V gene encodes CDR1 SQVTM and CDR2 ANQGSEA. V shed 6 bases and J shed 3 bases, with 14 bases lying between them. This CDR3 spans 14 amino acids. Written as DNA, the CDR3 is TGCAGCGTCCTCCCAGGGGCCTACACCGGGGAGCTGTTTTTT. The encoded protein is CSVLPGAYTGELFF.

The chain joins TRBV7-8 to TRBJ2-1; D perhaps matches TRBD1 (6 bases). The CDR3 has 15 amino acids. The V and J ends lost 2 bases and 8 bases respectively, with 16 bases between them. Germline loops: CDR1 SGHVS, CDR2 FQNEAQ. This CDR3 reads CASSLTGQSPDEQFF. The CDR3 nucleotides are TGTGCCAGCAGCTTAACAGGGCAGTCCCCCGATGAGCAGTTCTTC.

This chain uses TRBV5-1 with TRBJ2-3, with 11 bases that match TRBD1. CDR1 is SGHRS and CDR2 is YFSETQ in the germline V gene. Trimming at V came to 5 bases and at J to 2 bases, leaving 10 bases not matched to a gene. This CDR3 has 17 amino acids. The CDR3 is CASSLTGTGGPTDTQYF. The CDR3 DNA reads TGCGCCAGCAGTCTTACCGGGACAGGGGGACCCACAGATACGCAGTATTTT.

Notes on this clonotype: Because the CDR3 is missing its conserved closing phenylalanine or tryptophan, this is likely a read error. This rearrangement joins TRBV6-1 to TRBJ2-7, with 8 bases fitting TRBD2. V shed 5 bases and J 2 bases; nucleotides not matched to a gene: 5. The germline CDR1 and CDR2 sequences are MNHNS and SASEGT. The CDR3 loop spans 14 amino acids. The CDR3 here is CASSFGLAAYEQYL. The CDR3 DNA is TGTGCCAGCAGTTTCGGACTAGCCGCCTACGAGCAGTACCTC.

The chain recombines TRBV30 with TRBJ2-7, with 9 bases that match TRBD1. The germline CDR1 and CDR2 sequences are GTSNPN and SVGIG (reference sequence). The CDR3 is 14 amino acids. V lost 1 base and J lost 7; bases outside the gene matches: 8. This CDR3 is CAWSEGQGPEEQYF. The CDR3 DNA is TGTGCCTGGAGTGAGGGACAGGGACCGGAGGAGCAGTACTTC.

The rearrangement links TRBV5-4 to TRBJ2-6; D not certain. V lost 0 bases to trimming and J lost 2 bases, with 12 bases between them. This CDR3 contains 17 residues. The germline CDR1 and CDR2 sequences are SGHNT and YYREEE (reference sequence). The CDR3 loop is CASSLEDPGAGANVLTF. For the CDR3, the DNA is TGTGCCAGCAGCTTGGAGGACCCCGGAGCTGGGGCCAACGTCCTGACTTTC. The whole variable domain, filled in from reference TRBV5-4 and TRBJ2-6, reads ETGVTQSPTHLIKTRGQQVTLRCSSQSGHNTVSWYQQALGQGPQFIFQYYREEENGRGNFPPRFSGLQFPNYSSELNVNALELDDSALYLCASSLEDPGAGANVLTFGAGSRLTVL.